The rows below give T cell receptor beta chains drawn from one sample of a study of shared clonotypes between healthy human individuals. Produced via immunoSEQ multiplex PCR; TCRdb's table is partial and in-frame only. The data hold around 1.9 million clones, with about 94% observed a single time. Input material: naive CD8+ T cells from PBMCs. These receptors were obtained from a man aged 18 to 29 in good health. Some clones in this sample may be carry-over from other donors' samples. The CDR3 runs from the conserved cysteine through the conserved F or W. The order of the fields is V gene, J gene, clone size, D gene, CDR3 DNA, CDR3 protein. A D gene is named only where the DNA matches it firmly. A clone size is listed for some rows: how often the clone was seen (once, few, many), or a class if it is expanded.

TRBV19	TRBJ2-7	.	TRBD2	TGTGCCAGTAGTACCATAGCGGGAGGCTTTGAGCAGTACTTC	CASSTIAGGFEQYF
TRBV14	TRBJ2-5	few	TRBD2	TGTGCCAGCAGCCAAACGTCCCTAGCGGGAGTGGGCCAGTACTTC	CASSQTSLAGVGQYF
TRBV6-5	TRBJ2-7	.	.	TGTGCCAGCAGTTACGCGAGGGGAAGCTCCTACGAGCAGTACTTC	CASSYARGSSYEQYF
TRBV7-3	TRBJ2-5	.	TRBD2	TGTGCCAGCAGCCGGACTAGCGGTCCCCAAGAGACCCAGTACTTC	CASSRTSGPQETQYF
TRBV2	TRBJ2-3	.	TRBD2	TGTGCCAGCAAGGGGCGACTAGCGGAAACTAGCACAGATACGCAGTATTTT	CASKGRLAETSTDTQYF
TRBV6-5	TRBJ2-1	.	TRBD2	TGTGCCGCGGGAGGTAGCCATGAGCAGTTCTTC	CAAGGSHEQFF
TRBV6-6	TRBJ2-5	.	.	TGTGCCAGCAGTTCCGCCCGCCAGGGTACGAGGGAGACCCAGTACTTC	CASSSARQGTRETQYF
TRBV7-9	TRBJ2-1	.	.	TGTGCCGGAGACCGAGGAGATGAGCAGTTCTTC	CAGDRGDEQFF
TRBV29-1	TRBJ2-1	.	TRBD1	TGCACCGGGACAGGGGCCGGCCGAAACAATGAGCAGTTCTTC	CTGTGAGRNNEQFF
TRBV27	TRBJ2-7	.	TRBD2	TGTGCCAGCAGGGCCAGGCTCACTAGCGGGGGGCCCCACCACGAGCAGTACTTC	CASRARLTSGGPHHEQYF
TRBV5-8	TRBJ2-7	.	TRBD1	TGTGCCAGCAGCTTGTCGTCTACGGGACAGGGGCCCTCCTACGAGCAGTACTTC	CASSLSSTGQGPSYEQYF
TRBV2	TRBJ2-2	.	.	TGTGCCAGCAGTGAAGCTCTACAGGCGACCGGGGAGCTGTTTTTT	CASSEALQATGELFF
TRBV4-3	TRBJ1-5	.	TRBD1	TGCGCCAGCAGCACCTCGGACAGGGCGGGACAGCCCCAGCATTTT	CASSTSDRAGQPQHF
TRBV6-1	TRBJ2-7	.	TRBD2	TGTGCCAGCAGCCTCACTAGCGCGCCGGGCTACGAGCAGTACTTC	CASSLTSAPGYEQYF
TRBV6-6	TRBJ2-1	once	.	TGTGCCAGCAGTTACTCAGGAGGGATCTACAATGAGCAGTTCTTC	CASSYSGGIYNEQFF
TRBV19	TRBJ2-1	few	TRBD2	TGTGCCAGTAGTAGGGTAAGCGGGAGGGCTAGGAATGAGCAGTTCTTC	CASSRVSGRARNEQFF
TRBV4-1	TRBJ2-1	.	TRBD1	TGCGCCAGCAGCTCACCGACAGGGATGTTTGACGATGAGCAGTTCTTC	CASSSPTGMFDDEQFF
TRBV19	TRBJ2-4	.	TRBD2	TGTGCCAGTAGGTCTAGCGGGGAAAACATTCAGTACTTC	CASRSSGENIQYF
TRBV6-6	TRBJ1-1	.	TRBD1	TGTGCCAGCAGTCTAGACAGGGGGAGCACTGAAGCTTTCTTT	CASSLDRGSTEAFF
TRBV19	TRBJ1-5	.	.	TGTGCCAGTAGTATATGGCCAGGTACTCAGCCCCAGCATTTT	CASSIWPGTQPQHF
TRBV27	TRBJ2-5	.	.	TGTGCCAGCAGTACCCTCTTGGACAGTCAAGAGACCCAGTACTTC	CASSTLLDSQETQYF
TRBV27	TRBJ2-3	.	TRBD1	TGTGCCAGCTACGAGACAGGGGCAGATACGCAGTATTTT	CASYETGADTQYF
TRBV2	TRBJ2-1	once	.	TGTGCCAGCAGTGAGTCGGCGGGCCGCTCCTACAATGAGCAGTTCTTC	CASSESAGRSYNEQFF
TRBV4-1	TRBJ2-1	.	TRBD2	TGCGCCAGCAGCCAAGGGCCTACTAGCGGGACGGGTATGGCGCAGTTCTTC	CASSQGPTSGTGMAQFF
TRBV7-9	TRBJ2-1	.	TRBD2	TGTGCCAGCAGCTTACCTAGCGGGAGGGTAGATGAGCAGTTCTTC	CASSLPSGRVDEQFF
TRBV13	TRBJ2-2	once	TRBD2	TGTGCCAGCAGCTCGGGGACTAGCCCTAACACCGGGGAGCTGTTTTTT	CASSSGTSPNTGELFF
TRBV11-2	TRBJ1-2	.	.	TGTGCCAGCAGCGATCGGACAGCCGGTCGGGGCTACACCTTC	CASSDRTAGRGYTF
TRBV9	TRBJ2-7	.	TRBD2	TGTGCCAGCAGCGGAGGGATAGCGGGGGGGTGGTACGAGCAGTACTTC	CASSGGIAGGWYEQYF
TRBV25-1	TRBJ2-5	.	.	TGTGCCAGCAGTGAGGTGGACAACCAAGAGACCCAGTACTTC	CASSEVDNQETQYF
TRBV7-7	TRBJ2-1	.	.	TGTGCCAGCAGCGCCTCTGGGACGCGCTCCTACAATGAGCAGTTCTTC	CASSASGTRSYNEQFF
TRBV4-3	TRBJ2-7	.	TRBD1	TGCGCCAGCAGCCAAGATTTTCAAGGGGGCCACGAGCAGTACTTC	CASSQDFQGGHEQYF
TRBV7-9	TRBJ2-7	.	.	TGTGCCAGCAGCAAAGAATCGGCAGTCTCCTACGAGCAGTACTTC	CASSKESAVSYEQYF
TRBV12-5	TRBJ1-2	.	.	TGTGCTAGTGGTCTCCGACAGACCAGGGTCTTC	CASGLRQTRVF
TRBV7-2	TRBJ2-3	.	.	TGTGCCAGCAGCTTAGTAGGCGCAGATACGCAGTATTTT	CASSLVGADTQYF
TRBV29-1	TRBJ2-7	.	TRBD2	TGCAGCGTTGGGGTCGGGGGGAGCTCCTACGAGCAGTACTTC	CSVGVGGSSYEQYF
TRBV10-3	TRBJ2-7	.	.	TGTGCCATCAGTGCGGGGGCAGGGTTCTACGAGCAGTACTTC	CAISAGAGFYEQYF
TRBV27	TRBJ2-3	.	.	TGTGCCAGCAGTCCTACCCCGGGTGGTGGAGATACGCAGTATTTT	CASSPTPGGGDTQYF